The 9 T cell receptor beta chains given below trace back to one sample, sequenced in a study of spatial heterogeneity in lung cancer. Using its own MiXCR run on the 5' RACE reads, TCRdb lists one record per CDR3 protein. This table has 2,000 or so distinct CDR3 sequences, approximately 15% appearing once. The time point here: sample taken at primary tumor resection. Material: normal lung tissue next to the tumor, obtained at surgery. The receptors stem from a male donor with early-stage non-small cell lung cancer.

This clonotype counts as medium-sized (0.01 to 0.1%). The chain couples TRBV3-1 to TRBJ1-6, with D uncertain. Germline V gene data show CDR1 as LGHDT and CDR2 as YNNKEL (reference sequence). CDR3 length equals 17 residues. V lost 0 bases, J lost 1 base, and 10 bases lay in between. The CDR3 region has the DNA TGTGCCAGCAGCCAAGAACCCAAAGCGTCCTATAATTCACCCCTCCACTTT. It is translated as CASSQEPKASYNSPLHF.

This clonotype was observed many times. This chain links TRBV20-1 with TRBJ2-1, with unresolved D. V shed 3 bases and J shed 8 bases, with 11 bases lying between them. This CDR3 comprises 12 residues. Germline CDR1 is DFQATT and CDR2 is SNEGSKA (reference sequence). The CDR3 loop is CSASLVFDEQFF. In DNA, the CDR3 is TGCAGTGCTAGCCTAGTATTCGATGAGCAGTTCTTC.

By share, this clonotype ranks as medium-sized. The DNA of the CDR3 is TGTGCCAGCAGTTTTGAGGGTGGCACTGAAGCTTTCTTT. This codes for CASSFEGGTEAFF. The rearrangement links TRBV28 to TRBJ1-1; D gene uncertain. Between the trimmed V and J ends, which lost 3 bases and 4 bases, there was a span of 9 bases. Germline assignment: CDR1 MDHEN and CDR2 SYDVKM. The CDR3 spans 13 residues. The full variable domain, completed using reference TRBV28 and TRBJ1-1, is DVKVTQSSRYLVKRTGEKVFLECVQDMDHENMFWYRQDPGLGLRLIYFSYDVKMKEKGDIPEGYSVSREKKERFSLILESASTNQTSMYLCASSFEGGTEAFFGQGTRLTVV.

This clonotype is classed as medium-sized. The chain uses TRBV28 and TRBJ2-7; 9 nucleotides align to TRBD1. The CDR3 is 15 residues long. The ends lost 5 bases at V and 2 bases at J; junction bases unmatched: 7. Germline CDR1 and CDR2: MDHEN and SYDVKM. The CDR3 DNA is TGTGCCAGCAGTAAACCAGGGACAGGGACCTACGAGCAGTACTTC. It yields the protein CASSKPGTGTYEQYF.

The chain carries TRBV6-2 or TRBV6-3 and TRBJ2-1; 7 bases are a match to TRBD1. The CDR3 runs to 15 residues. J was trimmed by 2 bases and V by 2 bases; bases with no gene match: 3. Per germline, CDR1 MNHEY and CDR2 SVGEGT. The CDR3 sequence: CASSYDRVAYNEQFF. CDR3 coding DNA: TGTGCCAGCAGTTACGACAGGGTCGCCTACAATGAGCAGTTCTTC.

This clonotype rates as medium-sized. This chain links TRBV2 with TRBJ2-5; 12 nucleotides line up with TRBD1. Germline loops: CDR1 SNHLY, CDR2 FYNNEI. The ends lost 6 bases at V and 4 bases at J; junction bases unmatched: 6. The CDR3 runs to 15 residues. For the CDR3, the DNA is TGTGCCAGCAGAAAAAGGGACAGGGGGCGAGAGACCCAGTACTTC. Encoded protein: CASRKRDRGRETQYF.

This clonotype is large (0.1 to 1%) by share. This rearrangement joins TRBV2 to TRBJ1-5; perhaps TRBD1 as D (5 bases). Trimming took off 7 bases at V and 4 bases at J, with 17 bases between the two ends. Germline assignment: CDR1 SNHLY and CDR2 FYNNEI. The CDR3 runs to 15 residues. In DNA, the CDR3 is TGTGCCAGCAATCCCGGGGGTGGGGGTAATCAGCCCCAGCATTTT. Translation: CASNPGGGGNQPQHF.

This clonotype was counted at least ten times. The junction departs from the called germline gene at one end, perhaps through a read error. V and J are TRBV30 and TRBJ2-2; D remains ambiguous. Germline-derived CDR1 and CDR2 are GTSNPN and SVGIG (reference sequence). The CDR3 runs to 14 residues. The CDR3 DNA follows: TGTGCCTGTAGTGTGAAACAGAACACCGGGGAGCTGTTTTTT. Protein sequence: CACSVKQNTGELFF.

This clonotype was seen a handful of times. This chain links TRBV5-1 with TRBJ2-3; the match to TRBD2 covers 7 bases. Trimming took 4 bases from V and 5 from J; bases not matched to a gene: 7. This CDR3 contains 14 residues. Germline assignment: CDR1 SGHRS and CDR2 YFSETQ. This CDR3 is CASSRLGGGDTQYF. In DNA, the CDR3 is TGCGCCAGCAGCCGACTTGGCGGGGGAGATACGCAGTATTTT.